Below, one T cell receptor beta chain is given with its context. Its antigen is unknown. No much larger clone is present one base from it, and per-base qualities are unavailable. These data originate in a study of T cell repertoires in cytomegalovirus infection (dated by TCRdb to between 2017 and 2020). For context, the study as a whole: The peptide stimulations were aimed at well-studied HLA-B-restricted epitopes as well as recently identified HLA-C-restricted CMV epitopes, whose presentation resists viral immunomodulation. Because public TCR beta signatures pointed to carriage of CMV infection together with the matching HLA type, the HLA type of each donor mattered for the analysis.

Broad study findings and their caveats: In both this cohort and an independent cohort of 350 or so donors, the cumulative frequency of public TCR beta family members distinguished carriers of CMV infection plus the relevant HLA type. The ex vivo response was dominated by HLA-C-restricted CMV-specific TCR beta clonotypes, and the single most frequent clonotype in two of eight donors was supplied by these HLA-C-restricted clonotypes.

These reads were obtained on an Illumina HiSeq 1500. The public reads were run again by TCRdb, first through fastp at Q25 and then through MiXCR, and only productive beta chains were kept. Each CDR3 protein gets just one entry, which takes the most common genes and DNA from the rows behind it. This sample is represented by approximately 990,000 distinct CDR3 sequences; 25% to 40% of them were singletons. Roughly 13% of the sample goes to the ten largest clones. The treatment or condition label corresponds to: in vitro stimulation with specific CMV peptide epitopes to enrich CMV-specific T cells. The sequences come from cultured CD8+ T cells from PBMCs, collected from culture after CMV antigen stimulation. The sequence came from a human donor in good health (CMV status not recorded). Some clones in this sample may be carry-over from other donors' samples.

The CDR3 is CASSQFGAPPGEKLFF. The sequenced DNA is TGTGCCAGCAGCCAATTTGGGGCACCCCCTGGTGAAAAACTGTTTTTT. The receptor chain draws on TRBV14 and TRBJ1-4; TRBD1 is perhaps the D gene, given 5 matching bases. The CDR3 measures 16 amino acids from cysteine to phenylalanine. Only the CDR3 portion is preserved as DNA: 48 bases, with reading frame beginning at the first base. A distance of 17 bases separates the germline ends of V and J, which lose 2 bases and 7 bases respectively. CDR1 SGHDN and CDR2 FVKESK were looked up in the germline V gene.